These 21 T cell receptor beta chains were sequenced from one sample in a study of long-term antiretroviral therapy in people with HIV. Samples were assayed with immunoSEQ v3.0 at survey level. TCRdb's copy holds only in-frame clones and misses some; the assay was immunoSEQ multiplex PCR. The sample has 20,000 to 30,000 clones; less than 85% are singletons. This sample comprised unsorted PBMCs, obtained 2.3 years after starting antiretroviral therapy. The receptors come from a man aged 40-49 years with HIV.

The rearrangement joins TRBV7-8 to TRBJ1-2, with D perhaps matching TRBD1 (5 bases). Germline V gene sequence: CDR1 SGHVS, CDR2 FQNEAQ. Trimming pared 0 bases from V and 7 bases from J, leaving 21 bases between. This CDR3 comprises 17 residues. The CDR3 loop reads CASSLAMVGRGSGGYTF. The CDR3, as DNA: TGTGCCAGCAGCTTAGCGATGGTGGGACGCGGGTCCGGTGGCTACACCTTC.

The chain uses TRBV12-5 and TRBJ1-1, with D hard to call. Germline assignment: CDR1 LGHNT and CDR2 FRNRAP. The CDR3 loop spans 13 amino acids. V gave up 6 bases and J gave up 0 bases, with 8 bases separating them. CDR3 region: CASGDVMNTEAFF. The CDR3 nucleotides are TGTGCTAGTGGGGACGTAATGAACACTGAAGCTTTCTTT.

This rearrangement joins TRBV2 to TRBJ2-2, with 11 positions matching TRBD2. This CDR3 comprises 16 residues. V was clipped by 4 bases and J by 3 bases; unmatched bases: 4. Germline CDR1 SNHLY, CDR2 FYNNEI. The CDR3 here is CASSVTSGGYTGELFF. The CDR3 DNA is TGTGCCAGCAGTGTCACTAGCGGGGGTTACACCGGGGAGCTGTTTTTT.

The chain employs TRBV11-2 and TRBJ2-7; 8 bases agree with TRBD2. The CDR3 extends over 14 amino acids. V was pared by 1 base and J by 3 bases, with 2 bases of the junction left unmatched. CDR1 is SGHAT and CDR2 is FQNNGV in the germline V gene. This CDR3 reads CASSLAGTSYEQYF. CDR3 in DNA: TGTGCCAGCAGCTTAGCAGGGACTAGCTACGAGCAGTACTTC.

V usage is TRBV2 and J usage is TRBJ1-5, with a possible D match to TRBD1 (5 bases). The CDR3 totals 13 residues. Deletions cut 8 bases from V and 4 bases from J, with 12 bases between. The germline V gene has CDR1 SNHLY and CDR2 FYNNEI. This CDR3 reads CASGGSGNQPQHF. CDR3 nucleotide sequence: TGTGCCAGCGGGGGATCAGGGAATCAGCCCCAGCATTTT.

The chain has TRBV7-2 and TRBJ1-2; TRBD1 aligns across 11 bases. The CDR3 extends over 14 amino acids. After removal of 4 bases from V and 2 bases from J, the junction contained 0 bases not matched to a gene. Looked up from germline, CDR1 is SGHTA and CDR2 is FQGNSA. The DNA for the CDR3 is TGTGCCAGCAGCTGGGACAGGGGGAACTATGGCTACACCTTC. Its translation is CASSWDRGNYGYTF.

V and J are TRBV9 and TRBJ1-2; no reliable D call. The CDR3 consists of 12 residues. Trimming cost V 7 bases and J 4 bases, with 11 bases left between them. Looked up from germline, CDR1 is SGDLS and CDR2 is YYNGEE. The CDR3 is CASGSFLYGYTF. The CDR3 DNA reads as TGTGCCAGCGGGAGTTTTCTCTATGGCTACACCTTC.

The CDR3 here is CASSLGQDSPETQYF. As DNA, the CDR3 is TGTGCCAGCAGCTTAGGACAGGACAGCCCGGAGACCCAGTACTTC. The chain has TRBV5-4 and TRBJ2-5; 7 nucleotides match TRBD1. Trimming at V came to 2 bases and at J to 5 bases, leaving 9 bases not matched to a gene. The CDR3 runs to 15 residues. CDR1 and CDR2 (germline): SGHNT, YYREEE (reference sequence).

The V gene is TRBV7-8, the J gene TRBJ1-3, with D hard to call. The CDR3 loop spans 16 amino acids. The V gene's germline CDR1 is SGHVS and CDR2 FQNEAQ. Trimming removed 5 bases from V and 0 bases from J, with 14 bases in between. The CDR3 protein is CASSPAGRYSGNTIYF. CDR3 sequence (DNA): TGTGCCAGCAGCCCGGCCGGAAGGTACTCTGGAAACACCATATATTTT.

The chain has TRBV4-1 and TRBJ2-1, with TRBD2 matching over 8 bases. V dropped 4 bases and J dropped 5; count of bases not matched to a gene: 13. The CDR3 runs to 17 residues. Germline lookup yields CDR1 MGHRA and CDR2 YSYEKL. The CDR3 DNA sequence: TGCGCCAGCAGCCTTGCCGCAGCGGGAGTTGGGGACAATGAGCAGTTCTTC. Protein: CASSLAAAGVGDNEQFF.

The J gene is TRBJ2-1, the V gene TRBV5-1; D is uncertain. CDR1 is SGHRS and CDR2 is YFSETQ in the germline V gene. Trimming removed 4 bases from V and 0 bases from J, with 14 bases in between. The CDR3 has 16 residues. CDR3: CASSPAPRSSYNEQFF. CDR3 in DNA: TGCGCCAGCAGCCCCGCCCCAAGGAGCTCCTACAATGAGCAGTTCTTC.

This clone was seen only a few times. This chain uses TRBV4-2 with TRBJ1-2; D perhaps matches TRBD1 (5 bases). The length of the CDR3 is 12 residues. V lost 4 bases, J lost 7 bases, and 10 bases lay in between. Per germline, CDR1 LGHNA and CDR2 YNFKEQ. Here the CDR3 reads CASSREQVGYTF. CDR3 sequence (DNA): TGTGCCAGCAGCCGAGAACAGGTTGGCTACACCTTC.

The CDR3: CASSPSEGASSYEQYF. CDR3 nucleotides: TGCGCCAGCAGCCCTTCGGAGGGAGCGAGCTCCTACGAGCAGTACTTC. The chain joins TRBV10-1 to TRBJ2-7, with a possible D match to TRBD2 (6 bases). Germline CDR1 WNHNN, CDR2 SYGVQD (reference sequence). The V gene lost 6 bases and the J gene lost 0 bases, with 18 bases spanning the gap. The CDR3 runs 16 residues.

This chain joins TRBV5-1 and TRBJ2-1; D is unresolved. The CDR3 runs 15 residues. Germline V gene sequence: CDR1 SGHRS, CDR2 YFSETQ. With 0 bases removed from V and 0 bases from J, the gap between germline ends came to 7 bases. The CDR3 nucleotides read TGCGCCAGCAGCTTGGTTGGAAGCTCCTACAATGAGCAGTTCTTC. Protein product: CASSLVGSSYNEQFF.

The chain carries TRBV7-2 and TRBJ2-7; 8 bases match TRBD1. The CDR3 is 16 amino acids. The V gene end was trimmed by 5 bases and the J gene end by 5 bases; junction bases not matched to a gene: 14. Germline CDR1 is SGHTA and CDR2 is FQGNSA. The CDR3 nucleotides read TGTGCCAGCAGCCCCCTTACAGGGGGAATAGGGGACGAGCAGTACTTC. It codes for CASSPLTGGIGDEQYF.

The V call is TRBV2, the J call TRBJ2-5; D is unclear. This CDR3 is built from 13 residues. The V end was cut by 6 bases, the J end by 4 bases, with 12 bases between. The germline gives CDR1 SNHLY, CDR2 FYNNEI. DNA for the CDR3: TGTGCCAGCAGATACCGGTTTCGAGAGACCCAGTACTTC. It yields the protein CASRYRFRETQYF.

The chain links TRBV5-4 to TRBJ2-2; D is unclear. Germline assignment: CDR1 SGHNT and CDR2 YYREEE (reference sequence). The V end lost 3 bases, the J end lost 3 bases, and 12 bases lay between the germline ends. This CDR3 comprises 15 residues. The CDR3 DNA follows: TGTGCCAGCAGCTGGCTCCCACGGGACACCGGGGAGCTGTTTTTT. It yields the protein CASSWLPRDTGELFF.

This clone came up a few times. This chain joins TRBV7-8 and TRBJ2-3, with 7 bases aligning to TRBD2. V trimming: 1 base; J trimming: 3 bases; junction bases outside the gene matches: 4. Per the germline V gene, CDR1 is SGHVS and CDR2 is FQNEAQ. The CDR3 spans 15 residues. This chain's CDR3 is CASSLGGGVTDTQYF. The CDR3 DNA reads TGTGCCAGCAGCTTAGGCGGGGGAGTTACAGATACGCAGTATTTT.

This clone was recorded only once. The chain joins TRBV19 to TRBJ1-1; TRBD1 matches 11 bases. The germline V gene encodes CDR1 LNHDA and CDR2 SQIVND (reference sequence). V lost 5 bases, J lost 1 base, and 3 bases stayed unmatched. The CDR3 loop spans 15 amino acids. The CDR3 coding sequence is TGTGCCAGTAGTCCGGGGACAGGGGGGAACACTGAAGCTTTCTTT. It translates to CASSPGTGGNTEAFF.

The CDR3 spells CASSLEQGYYGYTF. The CDR3 DNA follows: TGTGCCAGCAGCTTGGAACAGGGGTACTATGGCTACACCTTC. V is TRBV5-6 and J is TRBJ1-2; TRBD1 aligns across 7 bases. Per germline, CDR1 SGHDT and CDR2 YYEEEE. V was pared by 0 bases and J by 3 bases, with 2 bases of the junction left unmatched. The CDR3 is made up of 14 amino acids.

Only one count was recorded for this clone. The chain carries TRBV2 and TRBJ1-5; 9 nucleotides agree with TRBD1. Germline V gene sequence: CDR1 SNHLY, CDR2 FYNNEI. The CDR3 length is 15 residues. V shed 6 bases and J 4 bases; nucleotides not matched to a gene: 7. The CDR3: CASRRDRGSNQPQHF. Here the CDR3 DNA reads TGTGCCAGCAGAAGAGACAGGGGGAGTAATCAGCCCCAGCATTTT.